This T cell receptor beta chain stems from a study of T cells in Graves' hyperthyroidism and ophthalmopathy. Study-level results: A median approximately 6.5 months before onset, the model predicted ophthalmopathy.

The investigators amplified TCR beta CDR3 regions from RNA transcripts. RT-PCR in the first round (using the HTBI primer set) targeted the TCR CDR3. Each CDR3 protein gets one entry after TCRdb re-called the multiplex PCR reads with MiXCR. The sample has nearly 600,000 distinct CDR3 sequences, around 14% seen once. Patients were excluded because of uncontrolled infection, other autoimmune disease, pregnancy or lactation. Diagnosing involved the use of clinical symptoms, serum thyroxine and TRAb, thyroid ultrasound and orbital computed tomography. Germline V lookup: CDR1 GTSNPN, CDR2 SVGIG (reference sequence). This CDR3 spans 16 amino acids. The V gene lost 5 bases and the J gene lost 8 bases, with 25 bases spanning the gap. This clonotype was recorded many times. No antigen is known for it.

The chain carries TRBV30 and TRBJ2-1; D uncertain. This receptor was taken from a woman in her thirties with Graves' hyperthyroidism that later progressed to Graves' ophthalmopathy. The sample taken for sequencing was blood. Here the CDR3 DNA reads TGTGCCTGGGTTAAAGGGTCAGGACCCGGACGCGATGAGCAGTTCTTC. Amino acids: CAWVKGSGPGRDEQFF.